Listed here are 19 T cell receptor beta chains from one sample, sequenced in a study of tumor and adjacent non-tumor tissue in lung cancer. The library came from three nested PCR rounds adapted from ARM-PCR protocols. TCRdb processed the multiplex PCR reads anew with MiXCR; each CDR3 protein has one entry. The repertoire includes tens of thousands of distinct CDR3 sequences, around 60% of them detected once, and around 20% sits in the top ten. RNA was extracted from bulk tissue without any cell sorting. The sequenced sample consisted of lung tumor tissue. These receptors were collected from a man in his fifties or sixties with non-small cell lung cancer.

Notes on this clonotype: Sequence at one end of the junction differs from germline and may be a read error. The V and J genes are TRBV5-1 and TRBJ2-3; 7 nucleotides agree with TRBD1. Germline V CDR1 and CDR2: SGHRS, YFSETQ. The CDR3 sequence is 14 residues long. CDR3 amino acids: CASSYGQDTDTKYF. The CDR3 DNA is TGCGCCAGCAGCTACGGACAGGACACAGATACGAAGTATTTT.

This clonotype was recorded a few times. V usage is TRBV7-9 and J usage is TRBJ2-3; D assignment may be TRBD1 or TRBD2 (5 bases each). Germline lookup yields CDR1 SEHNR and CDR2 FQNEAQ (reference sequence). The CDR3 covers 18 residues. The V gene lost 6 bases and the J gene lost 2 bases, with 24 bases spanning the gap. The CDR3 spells CASRPTGRFRTNTDTQYF. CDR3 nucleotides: TGTGCCAGCAGACCCACGGGGCGATTCCGAACTAACACAGATACGCAGTATTTT.

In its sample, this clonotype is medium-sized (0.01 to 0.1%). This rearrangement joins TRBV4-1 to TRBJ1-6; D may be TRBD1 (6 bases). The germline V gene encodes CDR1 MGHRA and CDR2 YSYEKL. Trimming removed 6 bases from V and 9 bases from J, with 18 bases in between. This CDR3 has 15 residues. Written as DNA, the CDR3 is TGCGCCAGCAGTCACCCCAGGGGAAAGGGTTCACCCCTCCACTTT. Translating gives CASSHPRGKGSPLHF.

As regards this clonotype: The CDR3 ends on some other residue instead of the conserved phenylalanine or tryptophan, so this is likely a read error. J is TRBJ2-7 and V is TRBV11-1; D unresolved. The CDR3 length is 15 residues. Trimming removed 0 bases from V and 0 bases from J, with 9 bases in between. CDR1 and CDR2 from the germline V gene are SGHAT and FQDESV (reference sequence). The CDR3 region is CASSLAGSGSYEQYL. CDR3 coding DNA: TGTGCCAGCAGCTTAGCAGGTTCAGGCTCCTACGAGCAGTACTTA.

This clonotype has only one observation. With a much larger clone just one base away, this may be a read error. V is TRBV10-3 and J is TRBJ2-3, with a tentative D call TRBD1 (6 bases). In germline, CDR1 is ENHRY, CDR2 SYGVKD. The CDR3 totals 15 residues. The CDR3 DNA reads TGTACCATCAGTGAAGCAGGGGTTGGCACAGATACGCAGTATTTT. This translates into CTISEAGVGTDTQYF.

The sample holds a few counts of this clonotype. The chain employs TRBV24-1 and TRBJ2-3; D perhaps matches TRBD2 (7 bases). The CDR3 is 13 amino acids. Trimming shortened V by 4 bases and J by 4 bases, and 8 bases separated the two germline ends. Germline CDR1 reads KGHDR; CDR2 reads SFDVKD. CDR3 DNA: TGTGCCACCAGTGAAGGGGGGGCAGATACGCAGTATTTT. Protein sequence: CATSEGGADTQYF.

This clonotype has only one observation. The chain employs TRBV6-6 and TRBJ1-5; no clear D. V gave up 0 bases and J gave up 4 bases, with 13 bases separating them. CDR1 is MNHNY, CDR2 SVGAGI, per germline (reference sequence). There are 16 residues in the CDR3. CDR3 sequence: CASSYSSQRSNQPQHF. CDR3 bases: TGTGCCAGCAGTTACTCGTCGCAGAGATCGAATCAGCCCCAGCATTTT.

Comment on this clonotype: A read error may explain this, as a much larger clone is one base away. This CDR3 reads CANSTGFPNFYGYTF. CDR3 in DNA: TGCGCCAACAGCACAGGGTTCCCTAACTTCTATGGCTACACCTTC. The chain has TRBV4-1 and TRBJ1-2; a possible D gene is TRBD1 (6 bases). The V gene's germline CDR1 is MGHRA and CDR2 YSYEKL. The CDR3 consists of 15 residues.

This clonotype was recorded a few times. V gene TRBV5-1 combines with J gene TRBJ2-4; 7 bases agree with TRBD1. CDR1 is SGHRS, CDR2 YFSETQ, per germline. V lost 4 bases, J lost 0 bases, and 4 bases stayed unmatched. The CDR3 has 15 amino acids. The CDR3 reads CASSGTAKAKNIQYF. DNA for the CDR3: TGCGCCAGCAGCGGGACAGCGAAAGCCAAAAACATTCAGTACTTC.

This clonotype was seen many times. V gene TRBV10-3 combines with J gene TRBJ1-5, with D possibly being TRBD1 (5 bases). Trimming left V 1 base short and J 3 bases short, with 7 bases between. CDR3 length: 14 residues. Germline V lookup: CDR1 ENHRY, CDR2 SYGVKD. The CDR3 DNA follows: TGTGCCATCAGTGAGTTAGGGGACAATCAGCCCCAGCATTTT. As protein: CAISELGDNQPQHF.

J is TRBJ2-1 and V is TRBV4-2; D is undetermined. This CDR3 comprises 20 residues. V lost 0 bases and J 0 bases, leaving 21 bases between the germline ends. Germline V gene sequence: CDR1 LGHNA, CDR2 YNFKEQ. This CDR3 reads CASSQEGSLWISISYNEQFF. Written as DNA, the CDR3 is TGTGCCAGCAGCCAAGAGGGGTCGTTGTGGATTAGCATCTCCTACAATGAGCAGTTCTTC.

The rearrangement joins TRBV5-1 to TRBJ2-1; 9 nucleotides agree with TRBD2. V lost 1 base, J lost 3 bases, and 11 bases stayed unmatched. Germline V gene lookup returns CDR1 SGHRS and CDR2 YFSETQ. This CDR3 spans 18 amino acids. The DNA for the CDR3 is TGCGCCAGCAGCTTGTGGGGGGTAGCGGGAGAGTTCTACAATGAGCAGTTCTTC. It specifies CASSLWGVAGEFYNEQFF. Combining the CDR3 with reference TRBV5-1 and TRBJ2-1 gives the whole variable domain KAGVTQTPRYLIKTRGQQVTLSCSPISGHRSVSWYQQTPGQGLQFLFEYFSETQRNKGNFPGRFSGRQFSNSRSEMNVSTLELGDSALYLCASSLWGVAGEFYNEQFFGPGTRLTVL.

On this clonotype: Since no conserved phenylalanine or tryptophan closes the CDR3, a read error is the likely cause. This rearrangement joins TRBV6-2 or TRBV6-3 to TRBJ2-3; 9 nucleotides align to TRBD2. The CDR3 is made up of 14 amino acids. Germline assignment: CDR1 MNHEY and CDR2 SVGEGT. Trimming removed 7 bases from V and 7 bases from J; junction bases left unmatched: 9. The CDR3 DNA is TGTGCCAGCAAATCTAGCGGGAACGAGTATACGCAGTATTAT. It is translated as CASKSSGNEYTQYY.

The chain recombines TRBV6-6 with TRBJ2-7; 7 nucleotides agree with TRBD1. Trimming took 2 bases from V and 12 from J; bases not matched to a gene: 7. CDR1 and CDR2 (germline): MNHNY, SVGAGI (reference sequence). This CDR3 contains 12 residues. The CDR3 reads CASSYAQGIMYF. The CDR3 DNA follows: TGTGCCAGCAGTTACGCACAGGGGATTATGTACTTC.

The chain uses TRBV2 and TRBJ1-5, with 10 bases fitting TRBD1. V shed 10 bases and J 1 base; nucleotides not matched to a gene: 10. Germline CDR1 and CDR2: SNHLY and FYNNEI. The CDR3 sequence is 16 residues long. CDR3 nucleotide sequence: TGTGCCAACTGGGGGGGACAGGGGAGCAGCAATCAGCCCCAGCATTTT. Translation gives CANWGGQGSSNQPQHF.

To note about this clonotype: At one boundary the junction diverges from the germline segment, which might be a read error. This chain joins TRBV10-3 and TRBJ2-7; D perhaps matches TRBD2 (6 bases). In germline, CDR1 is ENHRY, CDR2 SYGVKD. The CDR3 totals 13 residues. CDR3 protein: CGISAGRTYEQYF. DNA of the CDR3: TGTGGCATCAGTGCGGGACGCACCTACGAGCAGTACTTC.

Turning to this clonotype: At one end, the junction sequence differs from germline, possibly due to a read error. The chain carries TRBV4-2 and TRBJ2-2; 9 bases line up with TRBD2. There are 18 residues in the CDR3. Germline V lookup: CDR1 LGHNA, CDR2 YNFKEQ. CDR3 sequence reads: CASGQKGLAGANTGELFF. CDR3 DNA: TGTGCCAGCGGCCAAAAGGGATTAGCGGGGGCGAACACCGGGGAGCTGTTTTTT.

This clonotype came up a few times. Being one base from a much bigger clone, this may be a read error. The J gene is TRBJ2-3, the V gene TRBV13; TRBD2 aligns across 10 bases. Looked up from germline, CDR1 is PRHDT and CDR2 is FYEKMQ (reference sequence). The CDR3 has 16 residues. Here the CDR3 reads CAGSPRTSGGTDTQYF. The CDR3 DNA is TGTGCCGGCAGCCCGAGGACTAGCGGTGGGACAGATACGCAGTATTTT. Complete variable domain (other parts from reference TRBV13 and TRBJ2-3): AAGVIQSPRHLIKEKRETATLKCYPIPRHDTVYWYQQGPGQDPQFLISFYEKMQSDKGSIPDRFSAQQFSDYHSELNMSSLELGDSALYFCAGSPRTSGGTDTQYFGPGTRLTVL.

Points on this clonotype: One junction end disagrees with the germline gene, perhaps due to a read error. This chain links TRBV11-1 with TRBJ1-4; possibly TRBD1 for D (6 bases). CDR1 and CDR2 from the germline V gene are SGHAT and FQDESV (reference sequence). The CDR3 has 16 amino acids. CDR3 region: CVSSSGQSTTNEKLFF. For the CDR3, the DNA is TGTGTCAGCAGCTCTGGACAGTCGACAACTAATGAGAAACTGTTTTTT.